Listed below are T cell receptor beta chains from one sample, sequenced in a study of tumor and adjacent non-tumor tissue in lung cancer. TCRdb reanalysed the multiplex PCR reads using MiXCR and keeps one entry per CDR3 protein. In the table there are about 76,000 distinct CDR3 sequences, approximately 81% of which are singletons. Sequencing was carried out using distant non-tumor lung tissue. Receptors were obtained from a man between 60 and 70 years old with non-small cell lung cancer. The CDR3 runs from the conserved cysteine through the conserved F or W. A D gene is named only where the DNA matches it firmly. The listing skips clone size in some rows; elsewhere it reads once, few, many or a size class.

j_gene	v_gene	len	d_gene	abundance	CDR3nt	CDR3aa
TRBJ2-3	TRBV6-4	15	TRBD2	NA	TGTGCCAGCAGTGAAGATAGCGGGAGCACAGATACGCAGTATTTT	CASSEDSGSTDTQYF
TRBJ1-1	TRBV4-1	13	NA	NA	TGCGCCAGCAGCTTGGATTCGAACACTGAAGCTTTCTTT	CASSLDSNTEAFF
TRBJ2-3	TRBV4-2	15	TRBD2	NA	TGTGCCAGCAGCCTGACTAGCGGGATGGCATATACGCAGTATTTT	CASSLTSGMAYTQYF
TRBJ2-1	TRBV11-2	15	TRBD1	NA	TGTGACAGCAGCCAAGACGGACAGGGGTACAATGAGCTGTTCTTC	CDSSQDGQGYNELFF
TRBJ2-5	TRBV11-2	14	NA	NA	TGTGCCAGCAGCTTAGATCAGGGTGTAGAGACCCAGTACTTC	CASSLDQGVETQYF
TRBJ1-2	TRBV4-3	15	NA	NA	TGCGCCAGCAGCCACAGTCAGGTGGGAGTCTATGGCTACACCTTC	CASSHSQVGVYGYTF
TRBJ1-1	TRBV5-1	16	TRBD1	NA	TGCGCCAGCAGCCCTCGACAGGGAATTGTGGACACAGAAGCTATCTTT	CASSPRQGIVDTEAIF
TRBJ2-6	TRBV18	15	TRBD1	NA	TGTGCCAGCTCACGACAGGGATCTGGGGTCAACGTCCTGACTTTC	CASSRQGSGVNVLTF
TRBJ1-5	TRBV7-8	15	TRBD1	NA	TGTGTCAGCAGCGTGGACAGGGTTAGCAATCAGCCACAGCATTTT	CVSSVDRVSNQPQHF
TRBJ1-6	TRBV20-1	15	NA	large	TGCAGTGCTAGAGATACGGGACGGTATAATTCACCCCTCCACTTT	CSARDTGRYNSPLHF
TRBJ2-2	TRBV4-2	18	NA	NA	TGTGCCAGCAGCCAAGAAACTTGTCCGGGGTCGAGGACCGGGGAGCTGTTTTTT	CASSQETCPGSRTGELFF
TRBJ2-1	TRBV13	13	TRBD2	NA	TGTGCCAGCTACTCCGGCGGGAGCAATGAGCAGTTCTTC	CASYSGGSNEQFF
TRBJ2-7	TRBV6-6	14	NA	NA	TGTGCCAGCAGCCACCGGGACACGACCTACAAGCAGTACTTC	CASSHRDTTYKQYF
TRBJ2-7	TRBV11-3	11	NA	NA	TGTGCTAACACCGATTCGATCTTGCAGTACTTC	CANTDSILQYF
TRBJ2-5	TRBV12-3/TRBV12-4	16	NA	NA	TGTGCCAGCAGTCCTTGGGCAAGGGCCCGCCAAGAGATCCAGTACTTC	CASSPWARARQEIQYF
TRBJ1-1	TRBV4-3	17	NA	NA	TGCGCCAGCAGCCAATACATTCCGGGCAGTTCGTGCACTGAAGCTTTCTTT	CASSQYIPGSSCTEAFF
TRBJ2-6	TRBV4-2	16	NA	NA	TGTGCCAGCAGCCAAGAGGGCGGCTCTGGGGCCAACGCCCTGACTTTC	CASSQEGGSGANALTF
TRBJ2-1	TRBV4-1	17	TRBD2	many	TGCGCCAGCAGCCGACCTCGCCTAGCGGGGGGAAACAATGAGCAGTTCTTC	CASSRPRLAGGNNEQFF
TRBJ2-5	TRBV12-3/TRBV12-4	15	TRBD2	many	TGTGCCAGCAGCCTAGGACTAGCGGGGAAGGAGACCCAGTACTTC	CASSLGLAGKETQYF
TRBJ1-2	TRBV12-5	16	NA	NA	TGTGTTAGTGGCCCGATAGGGGGAAGATTATACTATGGCTACACCTTC	CVSGPIGGRLYYGYTF
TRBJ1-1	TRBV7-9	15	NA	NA	TGTGCCAGCAGCTCCAGGGGACATATGAACACTGAAGCTTTCTTT	CASSSRGHMNTEAFF
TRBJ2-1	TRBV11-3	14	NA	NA	TGTGCCAACAGCTTAGTTGCACCCCATAGCGAGCACTTCTTC	CANSLVAPHSEHFF
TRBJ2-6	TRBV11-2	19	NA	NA	TGTGCCAGCAGCATAGTTCCAAAGAAGAGGCCCTCTGGGGCCAACGTCCTGACTTTC	CASSIVPKKRPSGANVLTF
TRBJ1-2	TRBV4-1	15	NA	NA	TGCGCAAGCGGACAAGGCCGGGGACCTAACTATGGCCACACCTTC	CASGQGRGPNYGHTF
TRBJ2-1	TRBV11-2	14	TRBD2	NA	TGTGCCAGCAGCTTACTAGCGGGATCCTATGAGCAGTTCTTC	CASSLLAGSYEQFF
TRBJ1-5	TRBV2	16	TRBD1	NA	TGTGCCAGCAGAGGGGGACAGACTTATAGCAATCAGCCCCAGCATTTT	CASRGGQTYSNQPQHF
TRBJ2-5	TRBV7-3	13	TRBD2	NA	TGTGCTAGCAGCTTACAAGCGGGGGAGACCCAGTACTTC	CASSLQAGETQYF
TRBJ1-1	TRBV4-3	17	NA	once	TGCGCCAGCAGCCAAGACGTTCCGGGCAGTTTGGGCACTGAGGATTTCTTT	CASSQDVPGSLGTEDFF
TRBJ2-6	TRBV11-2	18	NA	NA	TGTGCCAGCAGTCCAACTAACGGGGTGGCCACTGGGGCCAACGTCCTGACTTTC	CASSPTNGVATGANVLTF
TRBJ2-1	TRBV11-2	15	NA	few	TGTGCCAGCAGTTCCACAGGGAGCTCCTACAATGAGCAGTTCTTC	CASSSTGSSYNEQFF
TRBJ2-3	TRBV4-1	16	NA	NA	TGCGCCAGCAGCAATCCCAAGGGGGGCCCCACAGACACGCAGTATTTT	CASSNPKGGPTDTQYF
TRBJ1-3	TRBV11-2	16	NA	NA	TGTGCCAGCAGCTCCATTAGGGGTCCAACTGGAAACACCATATATTTT	CASSSIRGPTGNTIYF
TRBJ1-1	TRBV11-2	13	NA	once	TGTGCCAGTAGCTTGGATCTGAACATTGAAGCTTTCTTT	CASSLDLNIEAFF
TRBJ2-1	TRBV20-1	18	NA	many	TGCAGTGCTAGAGATGTGACAGACTTTAGGAGCTCCTACAATGAGCAGTTCTTC	CSARDVTDFRSSYNEQFF
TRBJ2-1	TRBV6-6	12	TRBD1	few	TGTACCAGTAGTTACGGACAGGGCATAATATTCTTC	CTSSYGQGIIFF
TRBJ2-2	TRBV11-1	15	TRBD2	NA	TGTGCCAGCAGCTTAGGCGGGAGAAGCTGCTGGGAGCTGTTTTTT	CASSLGGRSCWELFF
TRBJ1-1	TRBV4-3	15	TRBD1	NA	TGCGCTAGCAGCCAAGATGGGGACAGGAACACTGAAGCTTTCTTT	CASSQDGDRNTEAFF
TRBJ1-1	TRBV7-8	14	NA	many	TGTGCCAGCACCCCGATGGGGTTGAACACTGAAGCTTTCTTT	CASTPMGLNTEAFF
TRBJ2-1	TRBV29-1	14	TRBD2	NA	TGCAGCGTCAATCAGCGGGAGGCACTCAATGAGCAGTTCTTC	CSVNQREALNEQFF
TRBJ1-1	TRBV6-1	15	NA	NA	TGTGTCAGCGGTGAATGGGGGGTCAGAAACACTGAAGCTTTCTTT	CVSGEWGVRNTEAFF
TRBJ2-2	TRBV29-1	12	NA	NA	TGCATCGTTGGGCAACATTCCGGGGAGCTGTTTTTT	CIVGQHSGELFF
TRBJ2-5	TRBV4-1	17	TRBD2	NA	TGCGCCAGCAGCCAAGAAACTAGCGGGACTTGGGAAGAGAGCCAGTACTTC	CASSQETSGTWEESQYF
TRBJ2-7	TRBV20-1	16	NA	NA	TGCAGTGCTATGGGGCTAGCTGAGACCCTCTCCTACGAGCAGTACTTC	CSAMGLAETLSYEQYF
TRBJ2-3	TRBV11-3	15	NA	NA	TGTGCCAGCAGTTTCGTGGGGGGGGCGAGGGATACACAGTATTTT	CASSFVGGARDTQYF